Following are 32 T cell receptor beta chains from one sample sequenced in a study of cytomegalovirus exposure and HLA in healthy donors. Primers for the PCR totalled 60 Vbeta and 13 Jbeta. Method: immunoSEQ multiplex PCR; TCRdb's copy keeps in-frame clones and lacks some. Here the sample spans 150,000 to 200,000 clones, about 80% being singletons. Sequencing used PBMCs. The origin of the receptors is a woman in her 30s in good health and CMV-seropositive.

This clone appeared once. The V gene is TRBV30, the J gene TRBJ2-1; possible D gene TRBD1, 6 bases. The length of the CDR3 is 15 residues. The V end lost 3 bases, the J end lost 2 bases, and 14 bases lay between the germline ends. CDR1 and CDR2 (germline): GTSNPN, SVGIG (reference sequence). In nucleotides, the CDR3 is TGTGCCTGGAGCCTACAGGGTGGTACCTACAATGAGCAGTTCTTC. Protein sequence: CAWSLQGGTYNEQFF.

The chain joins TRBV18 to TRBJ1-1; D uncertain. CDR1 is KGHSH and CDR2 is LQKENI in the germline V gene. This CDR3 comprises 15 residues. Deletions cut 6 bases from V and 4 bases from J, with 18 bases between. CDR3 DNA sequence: TGTGCCAGCTCTACCGGGTCGGTGAGGATCACTGAAGCTTTCTTT. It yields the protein CASSTGSVRITEAFF.

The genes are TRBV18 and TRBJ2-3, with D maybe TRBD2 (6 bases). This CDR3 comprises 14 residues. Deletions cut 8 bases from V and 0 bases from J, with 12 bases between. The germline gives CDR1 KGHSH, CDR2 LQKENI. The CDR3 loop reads CASEGRESTDTQYF. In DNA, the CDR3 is TGTGCCAGCGAAGGCCGGGAGAGCACAGATACGCAGTATTTT.

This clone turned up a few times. The CDR3 bases are TGCGCCAGCAGCTTGACTCCGGGACAGGGGGCTGGTTCTGAAAAACTGTTTTTT. Translated, it gives CASSLTPGQGAGSEKLFF. The V call is TRBV5-1, the J call TRBJ1-4; 12 nucleotides line up with TRBD1. Germline values: CDR1 SGHRS, CDR2 YFSETQ. V gave up 1 base and J gave up 7 bases; unmatched junction bases: 11. This CDR3 is 18 amino acids long.

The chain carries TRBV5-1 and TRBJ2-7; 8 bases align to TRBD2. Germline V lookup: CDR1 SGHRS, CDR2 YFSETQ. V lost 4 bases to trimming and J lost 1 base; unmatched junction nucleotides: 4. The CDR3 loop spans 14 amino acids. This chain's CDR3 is CASSPLAASYEQYF. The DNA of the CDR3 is TGCGCCAGCAGCCCACTAGCGGCTTCCTACGAGCAGTACTTC.

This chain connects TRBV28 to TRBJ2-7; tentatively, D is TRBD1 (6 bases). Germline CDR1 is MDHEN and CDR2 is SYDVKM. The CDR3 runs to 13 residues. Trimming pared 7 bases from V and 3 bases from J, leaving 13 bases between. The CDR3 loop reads CASTVQGRYEQYF. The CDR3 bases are TGTGCCAGCACCGTACAGGGCCGCTACGAGCAGTACTTC. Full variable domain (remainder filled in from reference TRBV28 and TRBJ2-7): DVKVTQSSRYLVKRTGEKVFLECVQDMDHENMFWYRQDPGLGLRLIYFSYDVKMKEKGDIPEGYSVSREKKERFSLILESASTNQTSMYLCASTVQGRYEQYFGPGTRLTVT.

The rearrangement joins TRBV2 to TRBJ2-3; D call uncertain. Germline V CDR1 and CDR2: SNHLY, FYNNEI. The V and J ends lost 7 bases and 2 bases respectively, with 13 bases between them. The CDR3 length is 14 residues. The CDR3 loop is CASTRERNTDTQYF. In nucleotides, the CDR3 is TGTGCCAGCACCCGTGAGCGAAACACAGATACGCAGTATTTT. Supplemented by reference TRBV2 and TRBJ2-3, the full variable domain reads EPEVTQTPSHQVTQMGQEVILRCVPISNHLYFYWYRQILGQKVEFLVSFYNNEISEKSEIFDDQFSVERPDGSNFTLKIRSTKLEDSAMYFCASTRERNTDTQYFGPGTRLTVL.

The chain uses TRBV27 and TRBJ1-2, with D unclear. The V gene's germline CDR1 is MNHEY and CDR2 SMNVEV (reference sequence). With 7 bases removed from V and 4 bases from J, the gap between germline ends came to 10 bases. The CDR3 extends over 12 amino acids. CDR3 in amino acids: CASKFGSYGYTF. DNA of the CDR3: TGTGCCAGCAAATTTGGGAGCTATGGCTACACCTTC.

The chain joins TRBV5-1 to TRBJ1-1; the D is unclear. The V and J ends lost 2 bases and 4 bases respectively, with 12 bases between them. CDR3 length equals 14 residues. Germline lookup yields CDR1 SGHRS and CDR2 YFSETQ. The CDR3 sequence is CASSLTVGPTEAFF. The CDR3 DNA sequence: TGCGCCAGCAGCTTAACAGTAGGTCCCACTGAAGCTTTCTTT. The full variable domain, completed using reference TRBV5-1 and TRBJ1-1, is KAGVTQTPRYLIKTRGQQVTLSCSPISGHRSVSWYQQTPGQGLQFLFEYFSETQRNKGNFPGRFSGRQFSNSRSEMNVSTLELGDSALYLCASSLTVGPTEAFFGQGTRLTVV.

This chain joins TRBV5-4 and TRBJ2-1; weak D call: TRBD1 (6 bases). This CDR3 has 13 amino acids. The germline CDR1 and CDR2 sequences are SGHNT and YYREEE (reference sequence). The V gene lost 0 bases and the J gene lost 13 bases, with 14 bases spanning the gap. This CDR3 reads CASSLDPWTAQFF. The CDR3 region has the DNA TGTGCCAGCAGCTTGGATCCTTGGACAGCTCAGTTCTTC.

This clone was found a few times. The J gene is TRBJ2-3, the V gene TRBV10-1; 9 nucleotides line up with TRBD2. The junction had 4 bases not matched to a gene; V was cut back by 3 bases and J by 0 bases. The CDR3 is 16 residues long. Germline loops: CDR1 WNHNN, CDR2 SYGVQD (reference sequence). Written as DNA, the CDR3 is TGCGCCAGCAGTGAATCCAGCGGGGGGAGCACAGATACGCAGTATTTT. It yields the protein CASSESSGGSTDTQYF.

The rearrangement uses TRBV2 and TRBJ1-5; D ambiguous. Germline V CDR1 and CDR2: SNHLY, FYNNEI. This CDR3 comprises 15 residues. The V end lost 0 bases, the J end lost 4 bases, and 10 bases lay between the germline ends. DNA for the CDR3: TGTGCCAGCAGTGAAGCTTCCAGGCTGAATCAGCCCCAGCATTTT. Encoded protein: CASSEASRLNQPQHF.

CDR3 sequence (DNA): TGTGCCAGCAGTTACGATTGGGGAGGGGGGGGCGGGGAGCTGTTTTTT. Residues: CASSYDWGGGGGELFF. This chain uses TRBV6-6 with TRBJ2-2; D is perhaps TRBD2 (7 bases). The CDR3 is 16 amino acids. V lost 2 bases to trimming and J lost 7 bases, with 17 bases between them. Germline values: CDR1 MNHNY, CDR2 SVGAGI (reference sequence).

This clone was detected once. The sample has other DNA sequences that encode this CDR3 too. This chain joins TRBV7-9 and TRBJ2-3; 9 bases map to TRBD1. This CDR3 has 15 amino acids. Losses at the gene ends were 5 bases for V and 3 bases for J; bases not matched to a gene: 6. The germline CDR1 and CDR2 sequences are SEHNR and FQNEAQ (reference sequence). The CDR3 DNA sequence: TGTGCCAGCAGCCCGATGGGACAGGGAACAGATACGCAGTATTTT. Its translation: CASSPMGQGTDTQYF.

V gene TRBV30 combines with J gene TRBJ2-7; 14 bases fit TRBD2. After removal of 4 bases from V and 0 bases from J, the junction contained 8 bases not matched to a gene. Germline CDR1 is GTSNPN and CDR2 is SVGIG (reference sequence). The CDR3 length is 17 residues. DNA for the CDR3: TGTGCCTGGATAGGACTAGCGGGGGGCCCATTCTCCTACGAGCAGTACTTC. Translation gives CAWIGLAGGPFSYEQYF.

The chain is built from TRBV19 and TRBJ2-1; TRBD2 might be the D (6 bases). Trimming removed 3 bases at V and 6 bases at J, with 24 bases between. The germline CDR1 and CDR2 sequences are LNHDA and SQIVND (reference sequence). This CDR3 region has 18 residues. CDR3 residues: CASSIITVVGTLRNEQFF. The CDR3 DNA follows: TGTGCCAGTAGTATTATTACCGTGGTCGGGACTCTCCGCAATGAGCAGTTCTTC.

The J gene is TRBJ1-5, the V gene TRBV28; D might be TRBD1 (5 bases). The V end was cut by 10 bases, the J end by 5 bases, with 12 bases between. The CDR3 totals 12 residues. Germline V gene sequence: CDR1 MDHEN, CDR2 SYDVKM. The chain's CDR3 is CAIGAEHQPQHF. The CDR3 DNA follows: TGTGCCATTGGGGCCGAACATCAGCCCCAGCATTTT.

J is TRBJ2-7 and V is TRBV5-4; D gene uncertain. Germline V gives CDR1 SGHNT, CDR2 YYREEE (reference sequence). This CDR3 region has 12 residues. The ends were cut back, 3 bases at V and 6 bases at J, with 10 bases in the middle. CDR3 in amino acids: CASSSPMAEQYF. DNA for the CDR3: TGTGCCAGCAGCTCCCCCATGGCCGAGCAGTACTTC.

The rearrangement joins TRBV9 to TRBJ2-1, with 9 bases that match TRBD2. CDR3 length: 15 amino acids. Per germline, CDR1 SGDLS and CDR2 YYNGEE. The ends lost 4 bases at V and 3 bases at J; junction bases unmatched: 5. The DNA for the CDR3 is TGTGCCAGCAGCCCGGGACTAGCAAGCTACAATGAGCAGTTCTTC. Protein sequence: CASSPGLASYNEQFF.

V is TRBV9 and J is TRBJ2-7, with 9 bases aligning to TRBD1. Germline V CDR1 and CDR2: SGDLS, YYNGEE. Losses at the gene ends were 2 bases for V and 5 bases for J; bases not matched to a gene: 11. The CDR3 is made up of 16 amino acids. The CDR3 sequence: CASSVALQGARHEQYF. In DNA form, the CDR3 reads TGTGCCAGCAGCGTTGCCCTACAGGGGGCCCGCCACGAGCAGTACTTC.

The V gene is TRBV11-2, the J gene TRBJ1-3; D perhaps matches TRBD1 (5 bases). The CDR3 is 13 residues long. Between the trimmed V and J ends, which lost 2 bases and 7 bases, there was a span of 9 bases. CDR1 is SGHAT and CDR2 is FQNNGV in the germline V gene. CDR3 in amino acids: CASSLPGMNTIYF. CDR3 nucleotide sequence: TGTGCCAGCAGCTTACCAGGGATGAACACCATATATTTT.

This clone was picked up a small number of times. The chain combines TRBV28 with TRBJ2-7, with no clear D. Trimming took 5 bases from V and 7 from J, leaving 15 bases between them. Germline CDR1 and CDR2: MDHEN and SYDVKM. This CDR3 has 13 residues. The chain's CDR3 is CASSALPTQEQYF. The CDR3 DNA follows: TGTGCCAGCAGTGCCCTCCCCACGCAGGAGCAGTACTTC.

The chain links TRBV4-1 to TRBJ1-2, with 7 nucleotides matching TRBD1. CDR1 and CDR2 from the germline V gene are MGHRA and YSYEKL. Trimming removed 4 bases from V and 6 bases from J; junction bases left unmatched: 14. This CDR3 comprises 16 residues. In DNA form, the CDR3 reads TGCGCCAGCAGCCCGGGACAGACGTTAATATTGGATGGCTACACCTTC. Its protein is CASSPGQTLILDGYTF.

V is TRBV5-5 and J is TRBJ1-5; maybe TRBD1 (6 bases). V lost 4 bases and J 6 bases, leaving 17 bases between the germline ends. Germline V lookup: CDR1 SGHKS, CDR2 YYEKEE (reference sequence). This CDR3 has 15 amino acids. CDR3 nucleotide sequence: TGTGCCAGCAGCCGCGACCCAGGGGATATTCAGCCCCAGCATTTT. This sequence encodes CASSRDPGDIQPQHF. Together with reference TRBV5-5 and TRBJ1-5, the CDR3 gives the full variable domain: DAGVTQSPTHLIKTRGQQVTLRCSPISGHKSVSWYQQVLGQGPQFIFQYYEKEERGRGNFPDRFSARQFPNYSSELNVNALLLGDSALYLCASSRDPGDIQPQHFGDGTRLSIL.

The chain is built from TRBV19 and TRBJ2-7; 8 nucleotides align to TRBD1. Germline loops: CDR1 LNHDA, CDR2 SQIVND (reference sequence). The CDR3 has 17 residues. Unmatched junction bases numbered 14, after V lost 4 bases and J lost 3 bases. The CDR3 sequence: CASSTLLTGARIYEQYF. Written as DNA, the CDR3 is TGTGCCAGTAGTACTCTCTTGACAGGGGCGAGGATCTACGAGCAGTACTTC.

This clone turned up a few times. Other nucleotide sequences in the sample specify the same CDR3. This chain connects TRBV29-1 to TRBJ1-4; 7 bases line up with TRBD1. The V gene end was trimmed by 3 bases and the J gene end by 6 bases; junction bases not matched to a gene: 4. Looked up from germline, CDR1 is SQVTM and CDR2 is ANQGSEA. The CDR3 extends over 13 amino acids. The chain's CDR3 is CSVEEGADEKLFF. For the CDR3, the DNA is TGCAGCGTTGAGGAGGGGGCGGATGAAAAACTGTTTTTT. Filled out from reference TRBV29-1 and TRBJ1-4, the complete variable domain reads SAVISQKPSRDICQRGTSLTIQCQVDSQVTMMFWYRQQPGQSLTLIATANQGSEATYESGFVIDKFPISRPNLTFSTLTVSNMSPEDSSIYLCSVEEGADEKLFFGSGTQLSVL.

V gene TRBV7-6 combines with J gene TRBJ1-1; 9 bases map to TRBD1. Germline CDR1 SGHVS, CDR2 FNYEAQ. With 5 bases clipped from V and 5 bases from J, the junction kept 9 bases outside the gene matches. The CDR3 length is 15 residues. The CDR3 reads CASSLTDRGVTEAFF. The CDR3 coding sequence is TGTGCCAGCAGCCTCACCGACAGGGGGGTAACTGAAGCTTTCTTT. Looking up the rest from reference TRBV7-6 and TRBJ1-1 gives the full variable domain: GAGVSQSPRYKVTKRGQDVALRCDPISGHVSLYWYRQALGQGPEFLTYFNYEAQQDKSGLPNDRFSAERPEGSISTLTIQRTEQRDSAMYRCASSLTDRGVTEAFFGQGTRLTVV.

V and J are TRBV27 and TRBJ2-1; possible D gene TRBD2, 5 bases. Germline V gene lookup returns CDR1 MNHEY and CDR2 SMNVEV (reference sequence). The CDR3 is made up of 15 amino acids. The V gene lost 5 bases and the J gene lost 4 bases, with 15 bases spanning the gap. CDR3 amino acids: CASSLGIAPYNEQFF. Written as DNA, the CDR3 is TGTGCCAGCAGTCTCGGGATCGCGCCTTACAATGAGCAGTTCTTC.

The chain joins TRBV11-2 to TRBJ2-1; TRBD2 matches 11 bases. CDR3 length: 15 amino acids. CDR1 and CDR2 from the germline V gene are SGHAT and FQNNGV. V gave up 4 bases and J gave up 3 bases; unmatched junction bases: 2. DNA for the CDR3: TGTGCCAGCAGCTGGCTAGCGGGGGGCTACAATGAGCAGTTCTTC. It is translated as CASSWLAGGYNEQFF.

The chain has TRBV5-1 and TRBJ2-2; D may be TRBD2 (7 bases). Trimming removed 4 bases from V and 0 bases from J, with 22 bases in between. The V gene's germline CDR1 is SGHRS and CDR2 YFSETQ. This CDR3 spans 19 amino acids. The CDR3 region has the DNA TGCGCCAGCAGCGGGGAGGGGGGCCTCGCTCTAACGAACACCGGGGAGCTGTTTTTT. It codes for CASSGEGGLALTNTGELFF. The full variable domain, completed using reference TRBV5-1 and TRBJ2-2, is KAGVTQTPRYLIKTRGQQVTLSCSPISGHRSVSWYQQTPGQGLQFLFEYFSETQRNKGNFPGRFSGRQFSNSRSEMNVSTLELGDSALYLCASSGEGGLALTNTGELFFGEGSRLTVL.

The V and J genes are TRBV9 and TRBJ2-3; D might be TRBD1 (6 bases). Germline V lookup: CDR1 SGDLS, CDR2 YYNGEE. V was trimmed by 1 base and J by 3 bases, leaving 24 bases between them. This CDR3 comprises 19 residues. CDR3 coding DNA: TGTGCCAGCAGCGTAACTCACCGGTCCAGGGGCGGATGGACAGATACGCAGTATTTT. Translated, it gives CASSVTHRSRGGWTDTQYF.

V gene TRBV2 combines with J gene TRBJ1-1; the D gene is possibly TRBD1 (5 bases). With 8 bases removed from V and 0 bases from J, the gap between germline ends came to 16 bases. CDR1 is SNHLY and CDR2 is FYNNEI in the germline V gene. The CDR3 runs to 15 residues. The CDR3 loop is CASGGRGALNTEAFF. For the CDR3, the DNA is TGTGCCAGCGGTGGGAGGGGAGCCTTGAACACTGAAGCTTTCTTT.